This T cell receptor (beta chain) is from a study of blood T cell repertoires in COVID-19. Across the whole study: The United States, Italy and Spain were the sources of the acute and convalescent COVID-19 samples. PBMCs, B-cell-depleted T cells, or T cells provided the cDNA or gDNA that made up the material.

Authors' methods: Amplification of reference gene primers provided the estimated nucleated cell counts. Here immunoSEQ multiplex PCR was the method, and the copy in TCRdb shows in-frame clones only, minus some. V, J and clone size derive from that table, while D and trimming were established from the DNA sequence. In the table there are roughly 41,000 clones, approximately 90% of which are singletons. The V gene end was trimmed by 5 bases and the J gene end by 9 bases; junction bases not matched to a gene: 11. The V gene's germline CDR1 is SNHLY and CDR2 FYNNEI. The CDR3 consists of 15 residues. Sequenced input: peripheral blood. This chain uses TRBV2 with TRBJ1-5, with TRBD1 matching 9 bases. The receptor was isolated from a man aged 60 to 75 with acute or convalescent COVID-19. In DNA, the CDR3 is TGTGCCAGCAGTCCCCCCGGACAGGGGCTTTGGCCCCAGCATTTT. Its translation: CASSPPGQGLWPQHF.